These T cell receptor beta chains were read from a single sample in a study of shared T cell receptors in the human thymus. Produced via immunoSEQ multiplex PCR; TCRdb's table is partial and in-frame only. The table includes approximately 730,000 clones, approximately 83% detected once. These sequences were also reported in another study, on human thymus T cells.

The sample consisted of thymocytes. The source of these receptors is a girl in the first two years of life with a congenital heart defect. Each CDR3 is given with its conserved first and last residue. Each record gives: clone size, V gene, J gene, D gene, CDR3 DNA, CDR3 protein. D genes are given only for firm matches. Clone size is given for some rows only: seen once, a few or many times, or a class if the clone is expanded.

size: -
V: TRBV4-1
J: TRBJ2-5
D: TRBD2
DNA: TGCGCCAGCAGCCAAGCGAACAGCGGGGGGCCTCAAGAGACCCAGTACTTC
CDR3: CASSQANSGGPQETQYF

size: -
V: TRBV6-1
J: TRBJ1-4
D: -
DNA: TGTGCCAGCAGTGAAATCCCCCGCGGGGACTGGTTTACCCGTGGTGAAAAACTGTTTTTT
CDR3: CASSEIPRGDWFTRGEKLFF

size: -
V: TRBV10-2
J: TRBJ2-2
D: TRBD2
DNA: TGCGCCAGCAGGAGGAGCCTAGCGGGGGGGCCGAACACCGGGGAGCTGTTTTTT
CDR3: CASRRSLAGGPNTGELFF

size: -
V: TRBV19
J: TRBJ1-2
D: -
DNA: TGTGCCAGTAGTATGGTCCTGGGCAGGGTTCATGGCTACACCTTC
CDR3: CASSMVLGRVHGYTF

size: -
V: TRBV12-5
J: TRBJ1-2
D: TRBD1
DNA: TGTGCTAGTGGTTCCCAAGACAGGGAGGACGGCTACACCTTC
CDR3: CASGSQDREDGYTF

size: -
V: TRBV25-1
J: TRBJ2-7
D: -
DNA: TGTGCCAGCAGTGAGATCGCAGGGTCCTACGAGCAGTACTTC
CDR3: CASSEIAGSYEQYF

size: -
V: TRBV4-1
J: TRBJ2-6
D: TRBD1
DNA: TGCGCCAGCAGCCAAGTTACTCCGGGACAGGGGGCCCTCTCTGGGGCCAACGTCCTGACTTTC
CDR3: CASSQVTPGQGALSGANVLTF

size: -
V: TRBV27
J: TRBJ1-5
D: -
DNA: TGTGCCTCAGGGGAACAGCCCCAGCATTTT
CDR3: CASGEQPQHF

size: -
V: TRBV6-5
J: TRBJ1-5
D: -
DNA: TGTGCCAGCAGTTCCGGGGGAGATAGCAATCAGCCCCAGCATTTT
CDR3: CASSSGGDSNQPQHF

size: -
V: TRBV13
J: TRBJ2-2
D: TRBD2
DNA: TGTGCCAGCAGCTTAGGCGCCGTGGGACTAGCGGGGGGGCATCACACCGGGGAGCTGTTTTTT
CDR3: CASSLGAVGLAGGHHTGELFF

size: -
V: TRBV5-1
J: TRBJ2-7
D: -
DNA: TGCGCCAGCAGCTTGGGCAGGGCAACCTACGAGCAGTACTTC
CDR3: CASSLGRATYEQYF

size: -
V: TRBV15
J: TRBJ2-3
D: -
DNA: TGTGCCACCAGCAAGCGGAACTTTTTCAGCACAGATACGCAGTATTTT
CDR3: CATSKRNFFSTDTQYF

size: -
V: TRBV28
J: TRBJ2-3
D: -
DNA: TGTGCCAGCAGTTTGGGTGGGGGGGCATTCACAGATACGCAGTATTTT
CDR3: CASSLGGGAFTDTQYF

size: -
V: TRBV14
J: TRBJ2-1
D: -
DNA: TGTGCCAGCAGCCAAGACAATACGGGGAGGAATGAGCAGTTCTTC
CDR3: CASSQDNTGRNEQFF

size: -
V: TRBV13
J: TRBJ2-5
D: -
DNA: TGTGCCAGCAGCTCCCCGGGACAAAATAGAGAGACCCAGTACTTC
CDR3: CASSSPGQNRETQYF

size: -
V: TRBV9
J: TRBJ1-5
D: TRBD1
DNA: TGTGCCAGCAACAGGGGGTTAGGGGATCAGCCCCAGCATTTT
CDR3: CASNRGLGDQPQHF

size: -
V: TRBV7-9
J: TRBJ2-5
D: TRBD2
DNA: TGTGCCAGCAGCTTAGGGGCTAGCGGGTTACGGAACCCCCCAGAGACCCAGTACTTC
CDR3: CASSLGASGLRNPPETQYF

size: -
V: TRBV5-1
J: TRBJ2-7
D: TRBD2
DNA: TGCGCCAGCAGCGTGGTAAGGACTAGCGGGGGGACATTCTCCTACGAGCAGTACTTC
CDR3: CASSVVRTSGGTFSYEQYF

size: -
V: TRBV7-4
J: TRBJ1-2
D: TRBD1
DNA: TGTGCCAGCAGCTTACAGGGGACAGGGCACTATGGCTACACCTTC
CDR3: CASSLQGTGHYGYTF

size: -
V: TRBV6-1
J: TRBJ1-2
D: -
DNA: TGTGCCAGCAGTTTCAGGACAGTTAACTATGGCTACACCTTC
CDR3: CASSFRTVNYGYTF

size: -
V: TRBV7-2
J: TRBJ2-3
D: -
DNA: TGTGCCAGCAGCTTAGCGGCGGGGGCTTCTAGCACAGATACGCAGTATTTT
CDR3: CASSLAAGASSTDTQYF

size: -
V: TRBV10-1
J: TRBJ2-2
D: -
DNA: TGCGCCAGCAGTGAGCGGGGGTTAAGGACCGGGGAGCTGTTTTTT
CDR3: CASSERGLRTGELFF

size: -
V: TRBV27
J: TRBJ2-1
D: -
DNA: TGTGCCAGCAGTCCAAGTAACGGGCAGGGTGGGTTAGTGCAGTTCTTC
CDR3: CASSPSNGQGGLVQFF

size: -
V: TRBV7-9
J: TRBJ2-1
D: -
DNA: TGTGCCAGCAGCCGGGACAATGAGCAGTTCTTC
CDR3: CASSRDNEQFF

size: -
V: TRBV28
J: TRBJ1-6
D: -
DNA: TGTGCCAGCAGCTCGAGTCCAGGACTTTCACCCCTCCACTTT
CDR3: CASSSSPGLSPLHF

size: once
V: TRBV7-3
J: TRBJ2-1
D: TRBD2
DNA: TGTGCCAGCAGCGCCGCGGGGGGAACCTACAATGAGCAGTTCTTC
CDR3: CASSAAGGTYNEQFF

size: once
V: TRBV19
J: TRBJ1-4
D: TRBD1
DNA: TGTGCCAGTAGTACTGACAGGGTTCGAGAAAAACTGTTTTTT
CDR3: CASSTDRVREKLFF

size: -
V: TRBV5-6
J: TRBJ1-5
D: -
DNA: TGTGCCAGCAGTCGATACGCAGGGGCCCACAATCAGCCCCAGCATTTT
CDR3: CASSRYAGAHNQPQHF

size: -
V: TRBV19
J: TRBJ1-6
D: -
DNA: TGTGCCAGTAGTCCCTGGACCCCGGCGGGAGGTAATTCACCCCTCCACTTT
CDR3: CASSPWTPAGGNSPLHF

size: few
V: TRBV10-3
J: TRBJ2-2
D: -
DNA: TGTGCCATCAGTGAGAGGAGCCGGGACTCACATACCGGGGAGCTGTTTTTT
CDR3: CAISERSRDSHTGELFF

size: -
V: TRBV12-1
J: TRBJ2-7
D: -
DNA: TGTGCCAGCAGCCTCCTCTACGAGCAGTACTTC
CDR3: CASSLLYEQYF

size: -
V: TRBV19
J: TRBJ1-1
D: -
DNA: TGTGCCAGTAGTATAAGGGGGATGAACACTGAAGCTTTCTTT
CDR3: CASSIRGMNTEAFF

size: -
V: TRBV27
J: TRBJ2-3
D: -
DNA: TGTGCCAGCAGTTTAGGGGGCTACTTGGGAGATACGCAGTATTTT
CDR3: CASSLGGYLGDTQYF